The 25 T cell receptor beta chains reported below all come from one sample, sequenced in a study of T cell responses to AZD1222 COVID-19 vaccine. The repertoire was sequenced with immunoSEQ multiplex PCR; TCRdb's copy has only in-frame clones and lacks some. The table records about 70,000 clones, around 85% of them present only once. Sequencing used peripheral blood, obtained on day 0 of AZD1222 vaccination. The receptor source for this set is an adult in good health.

The J gene is TRBJ2-1, the V gene TRBV14, with 10 bases that match TRBD2. This CDR3 contains 14 residues. The germline gives CDR1 SGHDN, CDR2 FVKESK. Trimming cost V 11 bases and J 7 bases; bases outside gene matches: 11. CDR3 sequence (DNA): TGTGCCTCCCAGCGGGGGGGCCTGCGGAATGAGCAGTTCTTC. Its translation: CASQRGGLRNEQFF.

V usage is TRBV6-5 and J usage is TRBJ1-2, with D unresolved. Germline values: CDR1 MNHEY, CDR2 SVGAGI. V lost 10 bases, J lost 1 base, and 10 bases lay in between. The CDR3 runs 12 residues. The CDR3 coding sequence is TGTGCCACCCCGGGGAATAACTATGGCTACACCTTC. Protein: CATPGNNYGYTF.

The chain employs TRBV6-5 and TRBJ2-7; unclear D gene. V was pared by 6 bases and J by 6 bases, with 12 bases between. The length of the CDR3 is 12 residues. Looked up from germline, CDR1 is MNHEY and CDR2 is SVGAGI. The CDR3 loop is CASSRPRAEQYF. Written as DNA, the CDR3 is TGTGCCAGCAGCCGTCCCCGGGCCGAGCAGTACTTC.

The chain combines TRBV30 with TRBJ2-7; possibly TRBD2 for D (5 bases). Trimming shortened V by 1 base and J by 3 bases, and 7 bases separated the two germline ends. Germline V gene data show CDR1 as GTSNPN and CDR2 as SVGIG (reference sequence). This CDR3 is built from 12 residues. The CDR3 DNA follows: TGTGCCTGGAGTGCCGGGGACTACGAGCAGTACTTC. This codes for CAWSAGDYEQYF.

J is TRBJ1-2 and V is TRBV7-2; D call uncertain. The V and J ends lost 1 base and 5 bases respectively, with 11 bases between them. The CDR3 totals 14 residues. In germline, CDR1 is SGHTA, CDR2 FQGNSA. The CDR3: CASSLGLSGYGYTF. The CDR3 region has the DNA TGTGCCAGCAGCTTAGGGCTTTCAGGATATGGCTACACCTTC.

This clone was recorded a few times. The genes are TRBV6-1 and TRBJ1-2; D gene uncertain. Trimming pared 1 base from V and 7 bases from J, leaving 7 bases between. This CDR3 has 12 residues. Germline V gene sequence: CDR1 MNHNS, CDR2 SASEGT. Here the CDR3 reads CASSEGLGGYTF. Here the CDR3 DNA reads TGTGCCAGCAGTGAAGGGTTGGGTGGCTACACCTTC.

The chain carries TRBV24-1 and TRBJ1-6, with TRBD1 as a possible D gene (5 bases). V was trimmed by 3 bases and J by 10 bases, leaving 15 bases between them. This CDR3 has 15 residues. Germline V lookup: CDR1 KGHDR, CDR2 SFDVKD. CDR3: CATSDRRPGPSPLHF. The DNA for the CDR3 is TGTGCCACCAGTGATCGGCGGCCAGGGCCCTCACCCCTCCACTTT.

The V call is TRBV27, the J call TRBJ2-7, with D perhaps TRBD1 or TRBD2 (6 bases each). V lost 2 bases and J lost 2, with 13 bases in between. The CDR3 has 15 residues. Germline V gene data show CDR1 as MNHEY and CDR2 as SMNVEV (reference sequence). The DNA of the CDR3 is TGTGCCAGCAGTTTAAGGGGGGAGGACACCTACGAGCAGTACTTC. This encodes CASSLRGEDTYEQYF.

The chain employs TRBV7-8 and TRBJ2-5; D ambiguous. The CDR3 has 14 residues. Trimming cost V 5 bases and J 1 base, with 11 bases left between them. In germline, CDR1 is SGHVS, CDR2 FQNEAQ. CDR3 residues: CASSRPGLQETQYF. CDR3 sequence (DNA): TGTGCCAGCAGCCGTCCGGGCCTCCAAGAGACCCAGTACTTC.

The chain recombines TRBV28 with TRBJ2-7; no definite D call. Germline CDR1 reads MDHEN; CDR2 reads SYDVKM. CDR3 length equals 11 residues. With 4 bases removed from V and 4 bases from J, the gap between germline ends came to 5 bases. The CDR3 bases are TGTGCCAGCAGTTCGGATTACGAGCAGTACTTC. Translating gives CASSSDYEQYF.

This rearrangement joins TRBV10-2 to TRBJ2-7; 8 bases match TRBD1. The CDR3 totals 13 residues. The V gene's germline CDR1 is WSHSY and CDR2 SAAADI. V was clipped by 4 bases and J by 6 bases; unmatched bases: 5. This chain's CDR3 is CASSGPRGLEQYF. CDR3 coding DNA: TGCGCCAGCAGTGGGCCCAGGGGGCTCGAGCAGTACTTC.

This sequence joins TRBV27 and TRBJ1-4; TRBD1 matches at 9 bases. Germline-derived CDR1 and CDR2 are MNHEY and SMNVEV (reference sequence). V dropped 5 bases and J dropped 0; count of bases not matched to a gene: 4. This CDR3 comprises 16 residues. The CDR3 nucleotides are TGTGCCAGCAGTCCGGGACAGGGTGCAACTAATGAAAAACTGTTTTTT. It yields the protein CASSPGQGATNEKLFF.

The chain links TRBV27 to TRBJ1-5, with D unclear. The CDR3 is 15 amino acids. Trimming pared 3 bases from V and 6 bases from J, leaving 15 bases between. Germline-derived CDR1 and CDR2 are MNHEY and SMNVEV (reference sequence). CDR3 bases: TGTGCCAGCAGTTTTACCGGATCGATCGGTCAGCCCCAGCATTTT. It codes for CASSFTGSIGQPQHF.

This rearrangement joins TRBV5-1 to TRBJ1-6; 8 bases agree with TRBD1. The germline V gene has CDR1 SGHRS and CDR2 YFSETQ. CDR3 length equals 16 residues. V was pared by 4 bases and J by 8 bases, with 11 bases of the junction left unmatched. The chain's CDR3 is CASSAGQGTAHSPLHF. The CDR3 DNA reads as TGCGCCAGCAGCGCCGGACAGGGTACAGCTCATTCACCCCTCCACTTT.

The rearrangement uses TRBV5-1 and TRBJ2-1, with a weak D call TRBD2 (5 bases). The germline V gene encodes CDR1 SGHRS and CDR2 YFSETQ. The CDR3 covers 14 residues. Trimming shortened V by 0 bases and J by 9 bases, and 13 bases separated the two germline ends. The CDR3 bases are TGCGCCAGCAGCTTGGGGGTACGGGCGGGTGAGCAGTTCTTC. It specifies CASSLGVRAGEQFF.

The chain links TRBV7-2 to TRBJ2-1; TRBD2 agrees at 9 bases. The V gene end was trimmed by 7 bases and the J gene end by 8 bases; junction bases not matched to a gene: 15. The CDR3 is 16 amino acids. Germline V lookup: CDR1 SGHTA, CDR2 FQGNSA. In DNA form, the CDR3 reads TGTGCCAGCATCGAAATCGGGGGCGGGAGGGGCTATGAGCAGTTCTTC. It encodes CASIEIGGGRGYEQFF.

The chain employs TRBV19 and TRBJ1-5; D possibly corresponds to TRBD1 (6 bases). The CDR3 runs 13 residues. The germline gives CDR1 LNHDA, CDR2 SQIVND (reference sequence). The V gene lost 10 bases and the J gene lost 7 bases, with 17 bases spanning the gap. This CDR3 is CATRGGPVQPQHF. CDR3 coding DNA: TGTGCCACCCGGGGGGGGCCAGTACAGCCCCAGCATTTT.

V usage is TRBV5-1 and J usage is TRBJ2-2; D is perhaps TRBD2 (6 bases). The CDR3 covers 14 residues. Germline loops: CDR1 SGHRS, CDR2 YFSETQ. V lost 1 base and J 4 bases, leaving 8 bases between the germline ends. The CDR3 is CASSLYGGTGELFF. CDR3 DNA sequence: TGCGCCAGCAGCTTGTACGGGGGCACCGGGGAGCTGTTTTTT. The variable domain in full, completed from reference TRBV5-1 and TRBJ2-2, reads KAGVTQTPRYLIKTRGQQVTLSCSPISGHRSVSWYQQTPGQGLQFLFEYFSETQRNKGNFPGRFSGRQFSNSRSEMNVSTLELGDSALYLCASSLYGGTGELFFGEGSRLTVL.

This clone has a single count. The V gene is TRBV5-6, the J gene TRBJ1-2; 7 nucleotides align to TRBD1. Per the germline V gene, CDR1 is SGHDT and CDR2 is YYEEEE. V lost 4 bases to trimming and J lost 8 bases; unmatched junction nucleotides: 11. The CDR3 totals 14 residues. DNA of the CDR3: TGTGCCAGCAGCGAGGGCAGGGGGATCGGAGGCTACACCTTC. Translating gives CASSEGRGIGGYTF.

Only one count was recorded for this clone. The chain links TRBV6-5 to TRBJ1-2; 7 positions agree with TRBD1. The CDR3 runs to 15 residues. Germline values: CDR1 MNHEY, CDR2 SVGAGI. The trim removed 0 bases at V and 4 bases at J, leaving 5 bases unmatched. The CDR3 sequence: CASSYSGTVSYGYTF. CDR3 DNA sequence: TGTGCCAGCAGTTACTCCGGGACAGTATCCTATGGCTACACCTTC.

This clone was seen a handful of times. The J gene is TRBJ2-7, the V gene TRBV12-3 or TRBV12-4, with D tentatively TRBD1 (6 bases). Trimming took off 6 bases at V and 3 bases at J, with 12 bases between the two ends. The CDR3 loop spans 13 amino acids. This CDR3 is CASSQGPFYEQYF. CDR3 in DNA: TGTGCCAGCAGCCAGGGGCCTTTCTACGAGCAGTACTTC.

The V gene is TRBV6-5, the J gene TRBJ1-1, with D unclear. The CDR3 loop spans 11 amino acids. CDR1 MNHEY and CDR2 SVGAGI come from the germline V gene. V was trimmed by 6 bases and J by 1 base, leaving 3 bases between them. The CDR3, as DNA: TGTGCCAGCAGAGAGAACACTGAAGCTTTCTTT. It yields the protein CASRENTEAFF.

V and J are TRBV27 and TRBJ2-3, with D hard to call. Trimming shortened V by 2 bases and J by 4 bases, and 7 bases separated the two germline ends. The germline V gene has CDR1 MNHEY and CDR2 SMNVEV (reference sequence). The CDR3 is 13 amino acids. CDR3 protein: CASSLNWADTQYF. The CDR3 DNA follows: TGTGCCAGCAGTTTAAACTGGGCAGATACGCAGTATTTT.

J is TRBJ2-6 and V is TRBV19; TRBD1 might be the D (6 bases). This CDR3 contains 16 residues. V gave up 3 bases and J gave up 0 bases, with 9 bases separating them. The germline gives CDR1 LNHDA, CDR2 SQIVND (reference sequence). CDR3 coding DNA: TGTGCCAGTAGTATCGCCAGGGGCTCTGGGGCCAACGTCCTGACTTTC. This encodes CASSIARGSGANVLTF.

V is TRBV6-4 and J is TRBJ1-2; D is possibly TRBD1 (5 bases). This CDR3 is built from 13 residues. Trimming stripped 4 bases from V and 5 bases from J, with 11 bases between. Germline V CDR1 and CDR2: MRHNA, SNTAGT. CDR3 DNA sequence: TGTGCCAGCAGTGTACGGCAGGGATATGGCTACACCTTC. This translates into CASSVRQGYGYTF.